Listed here are 29 T cell receptor beta chains from one sample, sequenced in a study of OX40 agonist ivuxolimab in advanced cancers. Only in-frame clones appear in the TCRdb table, and some are missing; sequencing was by immunoSEQ multiplex PCR. The sample contains about 94,000 clones, about nine tenths of which appear only once. The sequences come from CD4+ or CD8+ T cells sorted from blood, collected in a trial of the OX40 agonist ivuxolimab. These receptors were collected from an adult with an advanced solid tumor such as melanoma, head and neck, liver or kidney cancer.

The rearrangement joins TRBV5-4 to TRBJ1-3, with D possibly TRBD1 on 5 matching bases. There are 16 residues in the CDR3. Germline CDR1 reads SGHNT; CDR2 reads YYREEE (reference sequence). Trimming left V 0 bases short and J 0 bases short, with 10 bases between. The CDR3 DNA reads TGTGCCAGCAGCTTGGACCAGGGTGGCTCTGGAAACACCATATATTTT. It specifies CASSLDQGGSGNTIYF.

This chain links TRBV18 with TRBJ2-3, with unresolved D. V was pared by 1 base and J by 0 bases, with 11 bases between. This CDR3 contains 16 residues. The germline V gene encodes CDR1 KGHSH and CDR2 LQKENI. The CDR3 region has the DNA TGTGCCAGCTCACCACTCAGCAAGCTGAGCACAGATACGCAGTATTTT. The encoded protein is CASSPLSKLSTDTQYF.

The V and J genes are TRBV5-1 and TRBJ1-4; no firm D call. The CDR3 length is 15 residues. Trimming pared 0 bases from V and 0 bases from J, leaving 6 bases between. Germline lookup yields CDR1 SGHRS and CDR2 YFSETQ. The CDR3 sequence is CASSLEAATNEKLFF. In nucleotides, the CDR3 is TGCGCCAGCAGCTTGGAGGCAGCAACTAATGAAAAACTGTTTTTT.

The chain is built from TRBV18 and TRBJ1-2; possibly TRBD1 for D (6 bases). Trimming cost V 0 bases and J 8 bases, with 13 bases left between them. The CDR3 is made up of 14 amino acids. The germline CDR1 and CDR2 sequences are KGHSH and LQKENI. This CDR3 reads CASSPPTGPRGYTF. The DNA for the CDR3 is TGTGCCAGCTCACCACCTACAGGGCCCCGGGGCTACACCTTC. Using reference TRBV18 and TRBJ1-2 for the parts outside the CDR3, the full variable domain is NAGVMQNPRHLVRRRGQEARLRCSPMKGHSHVYWYRQLPEEGLKFMVYLQKENIIDESGMPKERFSAEFPKEGPSILRIQQVVRGDSAAYFCASSPPTGPRGYTFGSGTRLTVV.

The chain employs TRBV5-1 and TRBJ1-5; TRBD1 might be the D (5 bases). CDR1 SGHRS and CDR2 YFSETQ come from the germline V gene. CDR3 size: 16 residues. Trimming shortened V by 1 base and J by 5 bases, and 16 bases separated the two germline ends. CDR3 residues: CASSLFRVLFHQPQHF. The CDR3 region has the DNA TGCGCCAGCAGCTTGTTCAGGGTGTTATTTCATCAGCCCCAGCATTTT.

V usage is TRBV5-1 and J usage is TRBJ2-2, with D maybe TRBD1 (6 bases). The length of the CDR3 is 16 residues. Trimming shortened V by 6 bases and J by 6 bases, and 21 bases separated the two germline ends. Germline CDR1 reads SGHRS; CDR2 reads YFSETQ. The CDR3 loop is CASTLSTQGTAGELFF. The CDR3 DNA sequence: TGCGCCAGCACCTTAAGTACACAGGGAACGGCCGGGGAGCTGTTTTTT.

The chain uses TRBV7-8 and TRBJ2-5, with TRBD2 matching 9 bases. This CDR3 is built from 14 residues. Germline CDR1 is SGHVS and CDR2 is FQNEAQ. V shed 8 bases, J shed 0 bases, and the junction held 4 bases outside the gene matches. The CDR3 bases are TGTGCCAGCGCGGGGGGGGTCCACCAAGAGACCCAGTACTTC. Encoded protein: CASAGGVHQETQYF.

This rearrangement joins TRBV9 to TRBJ1-6; a possible D gene is TRBD1 (5 bases). Trimming pared 4 bases from V and 4 bases from J, leaving 15 bases between. Per the germline V gene, CDR1 is SGDLS and CDR2 is YYNGEE. This CDR3 is built from 16 residues. The CDR3 here is CASSSGTLKYNSPLHF. Written as DNA, the CDR3 is TGTGCCAGCAGCTCCGGGACTCTCAAATATAATTCACCCCTCCACTTT.

V and J are TRBV7-9 and TRBJ1-4; D remains unclear. Trimming cost V 3 bases and J 7 bases, with 12 bases left between them. The length of the CDR3 is 14 residues. Per germline, CDR1 SEHNR and CDR2 FQNEAQ (reference sequence). Written as DNA, the CDR3 is TGTGCCAGCAGCTTGTCGGGCCCAGGTGAAAAACTGTTTTTT. This codes for CASSLSGPGEKLFF.

The rearrangement links TRBV7-2 to TRBJ1-5; the D is unclear. Germline CDR1 SGHTA, CDR2 FQGNSA. The CDR3 has 14 amino acids. V shed 1 base and J shed 5 bases, with 9 bases lying between them. CDR3 residues: CASSLEVGDQPQHF. CDR3 nucleotides: TGTGCCAGCAGCTTAGAGGTGGGTGATCAGCCCCAGCATTTT.

The chain carries TRBV29-1 and TRBJ2-7, with TRBD1 as a possible D gene (6 bases). CDR3 length: 12 amino acids. Deletions cut 5 bases from V and 0 bases from J, with 8 bases between. Germline V gene data show CDR1 as SQVTM and CDR2 as ANQGSEA. CDR3 region: CSVTTGSYEQYF. CDR3 coding DNA: TGCAGCGTTACGACAGGCTCCTACGAGCAGTACTTC.

This clone was found a few times. The V call is TRBV5-6, the J call TRBJ2-1, with a possible D match to TRBD2 (6 bases). CDR3 size: 17 residues. Trimming pared 4 bases from V and 4 bases from J, leaving 21 bases between. CDR1 SGHDT and CDR2 YYEEEE come from the germline V gene. CDR3: CASSLSGASRFYNEQFF. The CDR3 DNA reads TGTGCCAGCAGCCTTAGCGGCGCTTCCCGCTTTTACAATGAGCAGTTCTTC.

The chain recombines TRBV5-4 with TRBJ2-1; the D gene is possibly TRBD2 (5 bases). Trimming cost V 1 base and J 9 bases, with 11 bases left between them. This CDR3 has 13 amino acids. The germline V gene has CDR1 SGHNT and CDR2 YYREEE (reference sequence). The CDR3 DNA sequence: TGTGCCAGCAGCTTGAAGGGTCGGGGTGAGCAGTTCTTC. Translated, it gives CASSLKGRGEQFF.

The V call is TRBV7-9, the J call TRBJ2-1; 7 bases agree with TRBD2. Germline assignment: CDR1 SEHNR and CDR2 FQNEAQ (reference sequence). V lost 2 bases to trimming and J lost 0 bases; unmatched junction nucleotides: 7. CDR3 length: 17 amino acids. This CDR3 is CASSLNLPGGSYNEQFF. The DNA for the CDR3 is TGTGCCAGCAGCTTAAATCTACCGGGGGGCTCCTACAATGAGCAGTTCTTC.

This clone has only one observation. The CDR3 DNA is TGCGCCAGCAGCCAAGATCTGACACTGAACTATGGCTACACCTTC. Translation gives CASSQDLTLNYGYTF. This chain connects TRBV4-1 to TRBJ1-2; D call uncertain. The CDR3 runs to 15 residues. The germline gives CDR1 MGHRA, CDR2 YSYEKL. Trimming stripped 0 bases from V and 2 bases from J, with 10 bases between.

This chain joins TRBV6-1 and TRBJ1-1; the D is unclear. The CDR3 sequence is 13 residues long. V gave up 3 bases and J gave up 0 bases, with 5 bases separating them. Germline V gene data show CDR1 as MNHNS and CDR2 as SASEGT. CDR3 residues: CASSDGVNTEAFF. CDR3 nucleotide sequence: TGTGCCAGCAGTGACGGTGTGAACACTGAAGCTTTCTTT.

The chain carries TRBV4-3 and TRBJ2-1, with 9 bases identical to TRBD2. The germline gives CDR1 LGHNA, CDR2 YSLEER. This CDR3 is built from 15 residues. With 3 bases clipped from V and 8 bases from J, the junction kept 8 bases outside the gene matches. The CDR3 DNA sequence: TGCGCCAGCAGCCATCTCGGCGGGGGGGCTTATGAGCAGTTCTTC. It specifies CASSHLGGGAYEQFF.

This clone showed up just once. The chain is built from TRBV5-1 and TRBJ2-3, with D possibly matching TRBD2 (5 bases). The V and J ends lost 4 bases and 1 base respectively, with 16 bases between them. This CDR3 has 16 residues. The germline V gene has CDR1 SGHRS and CDR2 YFSETQ. The CDR3 loop reads CASSLLEGGGTDTQYF. DNA for the CDR3: TGCGCCAGCAGCCTCCTTGAGGGTGGGGGCACAGATACGCAGTATTTT.

The V gene is TRBV4-2, the J gene TRBJ1-6; D unresolved. Germline assignment: CDR1 LGHNA and CDR2 YNFKEQ. This CDR3 region has 17 residues. Trimming stripped 1 base from V and 7 bases from J, with 17 bases between. For the CDR3, the DNA is TGTGCCAGCAGCCAAGCTACCGGTGGAGTCAGCAATTCACCCCTCCACTTT. This encodes CASSQATGGVSNSPLHF.

The chain has TRBV9 and TRBJ1-5; D is undetermined. The V gene's germline CDR1 is SGDLS and CDR2 YYNGEE. With 4 bases removed from V and 2 bases from J, the gap between germline ends came to 10 bases. This CDR3 comprises 14 residues. DNA for the CDR3: TGTGCCAGCAGCCCCAGAGGAGGCAATCAGCCCCAGCATTTT. Translating gives CASSPRGGNQPQHF.

This chain links TRBV9 with TRBJ1-2; TRBD1 agrees at 7 bases. This CDR3 is built from 13 residues. The junction had 1 base not matched to a gene; V was cut back by 2 bases and J by 3 bases. The germline gives CDR1 SGDLS, CDR2 YYNGEE. The CDR3 reads CASSVGTDYGYTF. As DNA, the CDR3 is TGTGCCAGCAGCGTTGGGACAGACTATGGCTACACCTTC.

The V and J genes are TRBV7-2 and TRBJ2-5; D unresolved. Germline CDR1 and CDR2: SGHTA and FQGNSA. This CDR3 region has 13 residues. Trimming removed 3 bases from V and 2 bases from J, with 7 bases in between. The CDR3 loop reads CASSLTLQETQYF. The CDR3, as DNA: TGTGCCAGCAGCTTGACCCTGCAAGAGACCCAGTACTTC. The full variable domain, with the rest looked up from reference TRBV7-2 and TRBJ2-5, is GAGVSQSPSNKVTEKGKDVELRCDPISGHTALYWYRQSLGQGLEFLIYFQGNSAPDKSGLPSDRFSAERTGGSVSTLTIQRTQQEDSAVYLCASSLTLQETQYFGPGTRLLVL.

The chain links TRBV11-2 to TRBJ1-1; TRBD1 matches 11 bases. Looked up from germline, CDR1 is SGHAT and CDR2 is FQNNGV. This CDR3 comprises 18 residues. After removal of 5 bases from V and 4 bases from J, the junction contained 15 bases not matched to a gene. The CDR3 loop is CASSTSLGTGGYGTEAFF. DNA for the CDR3: TGTGCCAGCAGCACTAGTCTTGGGACAGGGGGGTATGGCACTGAAGCTTTCTTT.

The chain couples TRBV2 to TRBJ2-7, with D tentatively TRBD1 or TRBD2 (6 bases each). Germline CDR1 SNHLY, CDR2 FYNNEI. V was trimmed by 3 bases and J by 6 bases, leaving 12 bases between them. CDR3 length equals 13 residues. The CDR3 nucleotides are TGTGCCAGCAGTGAGGCCAGGGGAGGCGAGCAGTACTTC. Protein product: CASSEARGGEQYF.

Details on this clone: An end of the junction does not agree with germline; a read error may underlie this. The genes are TRBV7-7 and TRBJ1-1; D remains unclear. This CDR3 region has 13 residues. The germline CDR1 and CDR2 sequences are SSHAT and FNYEAQ (reference sequence). CDR3 nucleotides: TGTGCTAGCAGCCCAAATGAGAACACTGAAGCTTTCTTT. Translating it yields CASSPNENTEAFF. Based on the CDR3 plus reference TRBV7-7 and TRBJ1-1, the full variable domain is GAGVSQSPRYKVTKRGQDVTLRCDPISSHATLYWYQQALGQGPEFLTYFNYEAQPDKSGLPSDRFSAERPEGSISTLTIQRTEQRDSAMYRCASSPNENTEAFFGQGTRLTVV.

The rearrangement joins TRBV6-5 to TRBJ1-5; D call uncertain. The V end lost 2 bases, the J end lost 3 bases, and 5 bases lay between the germline ends. Germline CDR1 is MNHEY and CDR2 is SVGAGI. The CDR3 loop spans 13 amino acids. The CDR3 nucleotides read TGTGCCAGCAGTTACGGGTCCAATCAGCCCCAGCATTTT. It encodes CASSYGSNQPQHF.

The genes are TRBV27 and TRBJ2-2; 7 bases align to TRBD2. This CDR3 has 16 residues. The V segment lost 5 bases and the J segment 5 bases; nucleotides outside the gene matches: 11. Germline-derived CDR1 and CDR2 are MNHEY and SMNVEV (reference sequence). CDR3 in DNA: TGTGCCAGCAGTCCCCGAGCGGGGCGGGGAACCGGGGAGCTGTTTTTT. It is translated as CASSPRAGRGTGELFF.

This chain joins TRBV21-1 and TRBJ2-7. TRBV21-1 is termed a pseudogene. CDR3 length equals 12 residues. The CDR3 DNA reads TGTGCCAGCAGCACAAGGAAACGCCCTTGCCGCTTC. Translating it yields CASSTRKRPCRF.

The CDR3: CASSTDGPGPKNIQYF. CDR3 bases: TGCGCCAGCAGCACGGACGGCCCAGGACCCAAAAACATTCAGTACTTC. This rearrangement joins TRBV5-1 to TRBJ2-4, with D hard to call. V dropped 4 bases and J dropped 2 bases, with 16 bases sitting between them. Germline V gene sequence: CDR1 SGHRS, CDR2 YFSETQ. The CDR3 spans 16 residues.